This TCR beta chain appears in the sequencing data of a study of T-cell reconstitution after alpha-beta-depleted transplantation in children. This clonotype was seen at least ten times. V trimming: 4 bases; J trimming: 0 bases; junction bases outside the gene matches: 13. Germline lookup yields CDR1 SGHRS and CDR2 YFSETQ. CDR3 length equals 18 residues. Unique molecular identifiers were used to barcode this TCRbeta library. MiXCR, run by TCRdb on the PCR reads, gives a single entry per CDR3 protein. Of a few hundred thousand distinct CDR3 sequences listed, approximately 11% are singletons. The sequence came from a human donor who donated a stem cell graft to a child with acute myeloid leukemia. The rearrangement uses TRBV5-1 and TRBJ2-4, with 7 bases aligning to TRBD1. Sequences were derived from PBMCs from the stem cell graft donor, sampled from the stem cell graft. The CDR3 is CASSPEYRDRKAKNIQYF. The DNA of the CDR3 is TGCGCCAGCAGCCCTGAGTACCGGGACAGAAAAGCCAAAAACATTCAGTACTTC.